A selection of T cell receptor beta chains follows, all from one sample in a study of T-cell memory formation after mild COVID-19. TCRdb fed the 5' RACE reads into MiXCR, producing one record per CDR3 protein. Of 550,000 to 600,000 distinct CDR3 sequences listed, about a fifth are singletons. The sequencing input was PBMCs or a T cell subset sorted from them (not recorded which). The source is an adult woman who had mild COVID-19 (a few samples of this study predate the infection). Cell type and time point are not known. Both conserved end residues are part of each CDR3. The order of the fields is CDR3 protein, CDR3 DNA, D gene, J gene, V gene, clone size. D genes are given only for firm matches. For some rows the clone size is stated as once, few or many, or as a class when expanded; others skip it.

CASSSGEVNEQFF TGTGCCAGTAGCAGCGGGGAGGTCAATGAGCAGTTCTTC TRBD2 TRBJ2-1 TRBV19 NA
CASSQERTDTQYF TGTGCCAGCAGCCAAGAACGCACAGATACGCAGTATTTT NA TRBJ2-3 TRBV3-1 few
CASSYFTSDVSYEQYF TGTGCCAGCAGTTACTTTACTAGCGACGTCTCCTACGAGCAGTACTTC TRBD2 TRBJ2-7 TRBV6-5 few
CSASSQTYEQYF TGCAGTGCTAGTAGCCAGACCTACGAGCAGTACTTC NA TRBJ2-7 TRBV20-1 NA
CASSLWGPRQETQYF TGTGCCAGCAGCTTGTGGGGACCCCGCCAAGAGACCCAGTACTTC NA TRBJ2-5 TRBV5-4 few
CASSPATAGRFF TGTGCCAGCAGCCCCGCGACAGCCGGACGGTTCTTC NA TRBJ2-1 TRBV7-9 few
CASSLVKANNSPLHF TGTGCCAGCAGCTTAGTAAAGGCGAATAATTCACCCCTCCACTTT NA TRBJ1-6 TRBV7-2 many
CASSPLPGQGGYGYTF TGTGCCAGCAGCCCCTTACCCGGACAGGGTGGCTATGGCTACACCTTC TRBD1 TRBJ1-2 TRBV7-6 NA
CIIYTGYGYTF TGTATTATCTACACGGGATATGGCTACACCTTC NA TRBJ1-2 TRBV6-1 NA
CASSLAWGLAFEQYF TGTGCCAGCAGTTTGGCTTGGGGACTAGCTTTCGAGCAGTACTTC TRBD2 TRBJ2-7 TRBV12-3/TRBV12-4 once
CASSLTGTANYGYTF TGTGCCAGCAGCTTAACAGGGACCGCTAACTATGGCTACACCTTC NA TRBJ1-2 TRBV7-2 few
CASSHDGRGTTDTQYF TGTGCCAGCAGCCACGATGGCCGGGGGACCACAGATACGCAGTATTTT NA TRBJ2-3 TRBV3-1 few
CASSSTTVGTSLYEQYF TGTGCCAGCAGTTCCACTACCGTCGGGACTAGTCTCTACGAGCAGTACTTC TRBD2 TRBJ2-7 TRBV6-5 NA
CSARGWGGYTF TGCAGTGCTAGAGGTTGGGGTGGCTACACCTTC NA TRBJ1-2 TRBV20-1 few
CASSEPVEGYGYTF TGTGCCAGCAGTGAGCCGGTCGAGGGCTATGGCTACACCTTC NA TRBJ1-2 TRBV6-1 NA
CASSHYTGDNEQFF TGTGCCAGCAGCCATTATACCGGGGACAATGAGCAGTTCTTC NA TRBJ2-1 TRBV3-1 NA